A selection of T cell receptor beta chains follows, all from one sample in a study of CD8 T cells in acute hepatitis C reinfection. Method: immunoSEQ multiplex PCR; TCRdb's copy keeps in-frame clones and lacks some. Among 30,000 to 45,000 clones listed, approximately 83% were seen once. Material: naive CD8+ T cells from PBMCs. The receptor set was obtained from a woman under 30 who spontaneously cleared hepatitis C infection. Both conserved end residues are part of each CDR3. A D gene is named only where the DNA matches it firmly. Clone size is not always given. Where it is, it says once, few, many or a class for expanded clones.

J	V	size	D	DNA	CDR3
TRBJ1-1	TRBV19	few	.	TGTGCCAGTAGTGTGACGGGAGTGGACCCTGAAGCTTTCTTT	CASSVTGVDPEAFF
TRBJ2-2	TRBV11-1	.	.	TGTGCCAGCAGCTTCGGGTATGACAGTTATACGAACACCGGGGAGCTGTTTTTT	CASSFGYDSYTNTGELFF
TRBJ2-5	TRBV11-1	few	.	TGTGCCAGCAGCTTTTCCAGGGTGGGGGAAGAGACCCAGTACTTC	CASSFSRVGEETQYF
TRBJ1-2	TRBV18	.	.	TGTGCCAGCTCACCACCGAAGGGGTTGAACTATGGCTACACCTTC	CASSPPKGLNYGYTF
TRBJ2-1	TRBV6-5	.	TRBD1	TGTGCCAGCAGTTACTCGATAGGGGGCGGTGAGCAGTTCTTC	CASSYSIGGGEQFF
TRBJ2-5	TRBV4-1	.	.	TGCGCCAGCAGCCAAGCGCCGGGGGAGCAAGAGACCCAGTACTTC	CASSQAPGEQETQYF
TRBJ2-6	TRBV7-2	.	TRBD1	TGTGCCAGCAGCTTGGGCGGGACAGGGGGGGCCAACGTCCTGACTTTC	CASSLGGTGGANVLTF
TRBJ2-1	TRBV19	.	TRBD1	TGTGCCAGTAGTATGGGACAGGGCGGGTACAATGAGCAGTTCTTC	CASSMGQGGYNEQFF
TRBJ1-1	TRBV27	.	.	TGTGCCAGCGGCCTTGGGTCAGGCACCTTTCAAGCTTTCTTT	CASGLGSGTFQAFF
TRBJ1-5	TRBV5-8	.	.	TGTGCCAGCAGCTTCGGGACTTATAGCAATCAGCCCCAGCATTTT	CASSFGTYSNQPQHF
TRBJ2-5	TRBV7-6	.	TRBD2	TGTGCCAGCAGCTTAGCAACATTACACATAGCGGGAGGTATGGAGACCCAGTACTTC	CASSLATLHIAGGMETQYF
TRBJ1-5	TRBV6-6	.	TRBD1	TGTGCCAGCAAACAGGGGGCAATGGCTCAGCCCCAGCATTTT	CASKQGAMAQPQHF
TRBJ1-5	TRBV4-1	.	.	TGCGCCAGCAGCCACGCCGGGGGGGTACAGCCCCAGCATTTT	CASSHAGGVQPQHF
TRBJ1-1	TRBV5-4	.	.	TGTGCCAGCAGTAAGACAAACGCTGAAGCTTTCTTT	CASSKTNAEAFF
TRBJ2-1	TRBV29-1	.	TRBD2	TGCAGCGTTGTTACTAGCGGGAGCCAGAGCTCCTACAATGAGCAGTTCTTC	CSVVTSGSQSSYNEQFF
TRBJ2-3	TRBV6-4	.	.	TGTGCCAGCAGTACCAGTAGCTCGCACACAGATACGCAGTATTTT	CASSTSSSHTDTQYF
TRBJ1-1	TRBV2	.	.	TGTGCCAGCAGGGGGGACCCTGAAGCTTTCTTT	CASRGDPEAFF
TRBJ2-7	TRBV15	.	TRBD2	TGTGCCACCAGCAGAGATGGACGGGAGGGCTCCTACGAGCAGTACTTC	CATSRDGREGSYEQYF
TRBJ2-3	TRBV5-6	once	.	TGTGCCAGCAGCTTGGAAGAGGGCGGGAGCACAGATACGCAGTATTTT	CASSLEEGGSTDTQYF
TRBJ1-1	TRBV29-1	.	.	TGCAGCGTGAGTATCGCTGAAGCTTTCTTT	CSVSIAEAFF
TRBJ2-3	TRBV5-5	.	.	TGTGCCAGCAGCCTTAGGGTCTATCTCCCAGATACGCAGTATTTT	CASSLRVYLPDTQYF
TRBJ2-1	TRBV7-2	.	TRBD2	TGTGCCAGCAGCCCAGCGGGAGGCCTCTACAATGAGCAGTTCTTC	CASSPAGGLYNEQFF
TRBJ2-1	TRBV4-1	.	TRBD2	TGCGCCAGCAGCTTGGGACCGGGACTAGCGACTCTGGGTGAGCAGTTCTTC	CASSLGPGLATLGEQFF
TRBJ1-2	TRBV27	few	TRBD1	TGTGCCAGCAGCCAGCAGGGGGACTATGGCTACACCTTC	CASSQQGDYGYTF
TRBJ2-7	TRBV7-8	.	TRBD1	TGTGCCAGCAGCTTAGGGGGGGACAGGACCCTTTACGAGCAGTACTTC	CASSLGGDRTLYEQYF
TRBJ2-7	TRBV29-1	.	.	TGCAGCGTTGAGAGTACGAAAACAGGCTACGAGCAGTACTTC	CSVESTKTGYEQYF
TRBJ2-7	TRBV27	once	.	TGTGCCAGCAGTGGAACAGGGCCGTCCTACGAGCAGTACTTC	CASSGTGPSYEQYF
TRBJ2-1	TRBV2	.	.	TGTGCCAGCAATGAGGGTTTGAACAATGAGCAGTTCTTC	CASNEGLNNEQFF
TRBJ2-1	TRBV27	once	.	TGTGCCAGCAGTCTCGACAGCCGCTACAATGAGCAGTTCTTC	CASSLDSRYNEQFF
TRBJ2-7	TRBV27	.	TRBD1	TGTGCCAGCAGTTGGGGGACAGGGGACTCCTACGAGCAGTACTTC	CASSWGTGDSYEQYF
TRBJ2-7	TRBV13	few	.	TGTGCCAGCAGCTCCCTTTCGACAGGAAACGAGCAGTACTTC	CASSSLSTGNEQYF
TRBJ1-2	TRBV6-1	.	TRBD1	TGTGCCAGCAGTTCGACAGGGTTTCCTTTTGGCTACACCTTC	CASSSTGFPFGYTF
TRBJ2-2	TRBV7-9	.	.	TGTGCCAGCAGCCCCCCCGGGGAGCTGTTTTTT	CASSPPGELFF
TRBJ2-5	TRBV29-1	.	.	TGCAGCGTCGAGCATAGCGACCAACCTCAAGAGACCCAGTACTTC	CSVEHSDQPQETQYF
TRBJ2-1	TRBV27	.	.	TGTGCCAGCAGTTTATCGGGGCTCGATGAGCAGTTCTTC	CASSLSGLDEQFF
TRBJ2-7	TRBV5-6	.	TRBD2	TGTGCCAGCAGCTTGGAGCGGGGGCCCTACGAGCAGTACTTC	CASSLERGPYEQYF